This entry describes one T cell receptor (beta chain). The antigen is not known. Here immunoSEQ multiplex PCR was the method, and the copy in TCRdb shows in-frame clones only, minus some. The sample has 3,000 or so clones; roughly a quarter are singletons. This sample stems from a study of T cell clones after liver transplantation. The CDR3 sequence is 15 residues long. Germline-derived CDR1 and CDR2 are MNHNY and SVGAGI (reference sequence). Unmatched junction bases numbered 4, after V lost 2 bases and J lost 4 bases. Proliferating CFSE-low MLR cells were sequenced to define alloreactive TCRbeta sequences.

Material for sequencing was CD4+ T cells from PBMCs cultured with third-party cells. The chain links TRBV6-6 to TRBJ1-4; TRBD1 matches at 7 bases. The clonotype was recovered from a human patient who received a liver transplant. The T cells may come from the graft donor. The DNA for the CDR3 is TGTGCCAGCAGTTACCCGGGACAGTTTAATGAAAAACTGTTTTTT. It is translated as CASSYPGQFNEKLFF.